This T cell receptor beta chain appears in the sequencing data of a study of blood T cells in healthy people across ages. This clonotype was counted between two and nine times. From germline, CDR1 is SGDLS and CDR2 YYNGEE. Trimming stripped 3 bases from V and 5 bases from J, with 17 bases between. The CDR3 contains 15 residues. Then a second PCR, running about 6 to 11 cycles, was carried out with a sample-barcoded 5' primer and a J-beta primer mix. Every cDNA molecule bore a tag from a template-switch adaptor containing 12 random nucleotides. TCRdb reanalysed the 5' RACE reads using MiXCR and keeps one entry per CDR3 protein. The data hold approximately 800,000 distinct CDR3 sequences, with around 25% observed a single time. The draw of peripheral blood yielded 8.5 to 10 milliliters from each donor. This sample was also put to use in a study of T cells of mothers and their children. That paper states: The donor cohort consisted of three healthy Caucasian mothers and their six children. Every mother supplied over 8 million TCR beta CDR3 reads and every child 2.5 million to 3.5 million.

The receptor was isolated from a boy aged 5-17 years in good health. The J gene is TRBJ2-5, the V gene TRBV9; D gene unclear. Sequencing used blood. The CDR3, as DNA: TGTGCCAGCAGCGCCCGGGTAGTTCCCGGGGAGACCCAGTACTTC. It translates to CASSARVVPGETQYF.